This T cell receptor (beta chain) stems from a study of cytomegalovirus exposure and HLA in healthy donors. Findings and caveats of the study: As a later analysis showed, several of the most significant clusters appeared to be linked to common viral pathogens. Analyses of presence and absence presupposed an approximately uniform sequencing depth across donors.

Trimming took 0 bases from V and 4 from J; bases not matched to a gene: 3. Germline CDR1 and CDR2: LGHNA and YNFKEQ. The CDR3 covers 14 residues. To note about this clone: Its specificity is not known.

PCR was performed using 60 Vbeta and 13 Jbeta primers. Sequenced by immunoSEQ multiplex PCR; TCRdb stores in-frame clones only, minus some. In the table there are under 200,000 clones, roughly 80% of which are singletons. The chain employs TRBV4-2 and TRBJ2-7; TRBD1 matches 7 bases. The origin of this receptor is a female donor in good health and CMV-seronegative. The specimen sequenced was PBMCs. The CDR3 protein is CASSQDRDSYEQYF. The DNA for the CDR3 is TGTGCCAGCAGCCAAGACCGGGACAGTTACGAGCAGTACTTC.